The present entry profiles one T cell receptor (beta chain) with its context. Indicated treatment: randomized to nivolumab then ipilimumab (arm A) or the reverse (arm B). The data belong to a study of sequential checkpoint blockade in melanoma. In the study overall: Each arm's sequence ended with maintenance nivolumab. TCRβ was sequenced from DNA of 91 pretreatment tumors.

Sequencing was performed with immunoSEQ multiplex PCR; in TCRdb, only in-frame clones are kept and a portion is missing. The table records a few thousand clones, roughly a third of them present only once. Germline V CDR1 and CDR2: SGHRS, YFSETQ. The V gene lost 4 bases and the J gene lost 4 bases, with 17 bases spanning the gap. This CDR3 spans 15 amino acids. The chain has TRBV5-1 and TRBJ1-2, with unresolved D. The material was tumor tissue (inferred from file names), obtained from a patient given nivolumab and ipilimumab in sequence. The receptor comes from a human donor with melanoma. The CDR3 here is CASSPRTLESYGYTF. DNA of the CDR3: TGCGCCAGCAGCCCTAGGACCCTGGAGAGCTATGGCTACACCTTC.